This T cell receptor beta chain was sequenced during a study of blood T cell repertoires in COVID-19. Whole-study context: The United States, Italy and Spain were the sources of the acute and convalescent COVID-19 samples. T cells, B-cell-depleted T cells, or PBMCs provided the cDNA or gDNA that served as material.

In the study's own analysis: Estimation of nucleated cell counts relied on the amplification of reference gene primers. This table comes from immunoSEQ multiplex PCR, and its TCRdb copy is limited to in-frame clones, with some not included. Clonal size and the V and J genes are those of that table, whereas D and trimming came from the DNA. The sample comprises some 210,000 clones, approximately 90% of which are singletons, and about 1.3% rests with the top ten. The V gene lost 3 bases and the J gene lost 4 bases, with 13 bases spanning the gap. The CDR3 is made up of 14 amino acids. Germline CDR1 reads WNHNN; CDR2 reads SYGVQD (reference sequence).

J is TRBJ2-7 and V is TRBV10-1; D possibly corresponds to TRBD1 (6 bases). The specimen was peripheral blood. The receptor's source is a man aged 30-40 years with acute or convalescent COVID-19. The CDR3 region has the DNA TGCGCCAGCAGTGAAGGGGGAAGTATTTACGAGCAGTACTTC. It codes for CASSEGGSIYEQYF.